The T cell receptor (beta chain) under discussion was sequenced for a study of CD8+ T cells in alopecia areata. Overall study context: Among treated patients, oral tofacitinib was administered at 5 to 10 mg twice daily. Findings and caveats of the study: Elevated clonality characterized lesional scalp relative to normal scalp, particularly in alopecia totalis/universalis.

V gave up 11 bases and J gave up 9 bases; unmatched junction bases: 15. The germline V gene encodes CDR1 SEHNR and CDR2 FQNEAQ (reference sequence). The CDR3 runs 14 residues. Sequencing relied on a cDNA template that was reverse transcribed from extracted RNA. Assay: immunoSEQ multiplex PCR; the TCRdb copy retains only in-frame clones and omits some. This table has about 70,000 clones, 45% to 55% appearing once. Concerning this clone: Antigen: not known.

The material was CD8+ T cells sorted from blood, obtained at week 0. The chain employs TRBV7-9 and TRBJ2-5; 10 bases align to TRBD2. This clonotype was sampled from a human donor with alopecia areata. The CDR3 protein is CASTGAGGGRAQYF. In nucleotides, the CDR3 is TGTGCCTCCACCGGAGCGGGAGGGGGCCGGGCCCAGTACTTC. Supplemented by reference TRBV7-9 and TRBJ2-5, the full variable domain reads DTGVSQNPRHKITKRGQNVTFRCDPISEHNRLYWYRQTLGQGPEFLTYFQNEAQLEKSRLLSDRFSAERPKGSFSTLEIQRTEQGDSAMYLCASTGAGGGRAQYFGPGTRLLVL.